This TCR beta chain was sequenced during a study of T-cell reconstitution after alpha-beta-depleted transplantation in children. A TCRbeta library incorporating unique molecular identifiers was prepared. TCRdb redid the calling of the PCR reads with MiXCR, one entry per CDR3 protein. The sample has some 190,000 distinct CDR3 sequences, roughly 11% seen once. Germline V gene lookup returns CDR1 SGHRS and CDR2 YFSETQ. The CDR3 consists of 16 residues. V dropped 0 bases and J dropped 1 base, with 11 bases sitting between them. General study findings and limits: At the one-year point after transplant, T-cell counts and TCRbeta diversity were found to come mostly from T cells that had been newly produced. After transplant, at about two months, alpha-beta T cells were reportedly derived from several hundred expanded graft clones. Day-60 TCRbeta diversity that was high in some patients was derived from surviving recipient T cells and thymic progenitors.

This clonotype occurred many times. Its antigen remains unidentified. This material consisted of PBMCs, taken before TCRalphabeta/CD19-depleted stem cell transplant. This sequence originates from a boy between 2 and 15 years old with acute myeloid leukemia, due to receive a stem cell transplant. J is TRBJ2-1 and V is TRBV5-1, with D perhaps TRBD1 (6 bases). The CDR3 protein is CASSLDRVMSYNEQFF. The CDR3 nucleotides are TGCGCCAGCAGCTTGGACAGGGTAATGTCCTACAATGAGCAGTTCTTC.